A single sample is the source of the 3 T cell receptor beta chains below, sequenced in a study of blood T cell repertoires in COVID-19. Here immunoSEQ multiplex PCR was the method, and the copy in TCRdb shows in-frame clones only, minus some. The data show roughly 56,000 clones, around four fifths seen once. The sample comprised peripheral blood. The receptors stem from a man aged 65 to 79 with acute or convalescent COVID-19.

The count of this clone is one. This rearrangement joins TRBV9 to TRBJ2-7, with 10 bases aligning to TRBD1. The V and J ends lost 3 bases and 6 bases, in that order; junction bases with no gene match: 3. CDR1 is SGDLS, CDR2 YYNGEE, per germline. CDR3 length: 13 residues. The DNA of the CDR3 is TGTGCCAGCAGCGGTGGGACAGGGGCCGAGCAGTACTTC. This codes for CASSGGTGAEQYF.

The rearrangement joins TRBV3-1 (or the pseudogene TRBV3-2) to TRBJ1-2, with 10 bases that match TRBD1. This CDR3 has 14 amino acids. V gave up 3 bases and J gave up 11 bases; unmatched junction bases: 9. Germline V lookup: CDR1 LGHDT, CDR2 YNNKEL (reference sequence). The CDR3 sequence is CASSQPGTGVVYTF. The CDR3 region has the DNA TGTGCCAGCAGCCAGCCCGGGACAGGGGTAGTGTACACCTTC.

The CDR3 here is CASSPRLYNEQFF. DNA for the CDR3: TGTGCCAGCAGTCCCCGACTTTACAATGAGCAGTTCTTC. This chain links TRBV12-3 or TRBV12-4 with TRBJ2-1; D gene unclear. CDR3 length equals 13 residues. Trimming stripped 5 bases from V and 4 bases from J, with 9 bases between.